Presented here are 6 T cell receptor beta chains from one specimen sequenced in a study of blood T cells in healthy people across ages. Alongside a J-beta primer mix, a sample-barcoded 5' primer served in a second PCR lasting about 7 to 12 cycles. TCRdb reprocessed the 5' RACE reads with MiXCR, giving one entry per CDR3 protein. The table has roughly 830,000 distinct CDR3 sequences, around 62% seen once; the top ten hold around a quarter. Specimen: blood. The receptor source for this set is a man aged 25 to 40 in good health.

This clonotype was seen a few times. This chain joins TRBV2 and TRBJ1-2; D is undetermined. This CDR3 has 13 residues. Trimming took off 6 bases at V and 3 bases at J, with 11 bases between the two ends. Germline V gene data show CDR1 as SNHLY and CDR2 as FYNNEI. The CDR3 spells CASSRAWDYGYTF. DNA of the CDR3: TGTGCCAGCAGCCGCGCTTGGGACTATGGCTACACCTTC.

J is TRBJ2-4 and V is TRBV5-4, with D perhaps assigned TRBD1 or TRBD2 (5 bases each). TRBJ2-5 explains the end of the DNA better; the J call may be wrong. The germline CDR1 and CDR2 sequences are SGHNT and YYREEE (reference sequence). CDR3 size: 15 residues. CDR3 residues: CASSSIGAVGETQYF. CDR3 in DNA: TGTGCCAGCAGCTCAATCGGGGCCGTCGGGGAGACCCAGTACTTC.

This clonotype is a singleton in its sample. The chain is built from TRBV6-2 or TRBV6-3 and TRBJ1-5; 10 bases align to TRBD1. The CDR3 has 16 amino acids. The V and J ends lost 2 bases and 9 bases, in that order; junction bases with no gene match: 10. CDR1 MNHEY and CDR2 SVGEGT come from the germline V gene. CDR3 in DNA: TGTGCCAGCAGTTACCCGGGGACAGGGGATGGCATGCCCCAGCATTTT. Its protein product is CASSYPGTGDGMPQHF.

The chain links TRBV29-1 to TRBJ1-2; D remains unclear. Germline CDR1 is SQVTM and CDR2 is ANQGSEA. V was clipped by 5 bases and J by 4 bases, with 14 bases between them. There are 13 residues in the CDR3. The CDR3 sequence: CSVSRVAGYGYTF. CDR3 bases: TGCAGCGTTTCTAGGGTCGCTGGCTATGGCTACACCTTC.

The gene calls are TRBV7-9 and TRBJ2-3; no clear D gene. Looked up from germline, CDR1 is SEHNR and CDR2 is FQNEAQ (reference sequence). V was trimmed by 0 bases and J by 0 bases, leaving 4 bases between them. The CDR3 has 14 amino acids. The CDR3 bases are TGTGCCAGCAGCTTAGCTCGGAGCACAGATACGCAGTATTTT. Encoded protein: CASSLARSTDTQYF.

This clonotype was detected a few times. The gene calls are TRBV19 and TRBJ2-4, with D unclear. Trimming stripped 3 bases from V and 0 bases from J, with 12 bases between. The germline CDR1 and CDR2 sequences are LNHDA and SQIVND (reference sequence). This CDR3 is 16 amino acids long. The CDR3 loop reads CASSIGGSEAKNIQYF. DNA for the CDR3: TGTGCCAGTAGTATTGGTGGGTCGGAAGCCAAAAACATTCAGTACTTC.